The 21 T cell receptor beta chains listed next were all sequenced from one sample in a study of T-cell reconstitution after alpha-beta-depleted transplantation in children. During its preparation, the TCRbeta library received unique molecular identifiers. MiXCR, applied by TCRdb to the PCR reads, yields one record per CDR3 protein. The sample shows 250,000 to 400,000 distinct CDR3 sequences, 20% to 30% of them seen only once. Sequenced here: PBMCs, mostly from graft donor cells, sampled 180 days after TCRalphabeta/CD19-depleted stem cell transplant. These receptors were obtained from a male patient younger than 18 who had a stem cell transplant for acute lymphoblastic leukemia, so the T cells may come from the graft donor.

The chain uses TRBV5-1 and TRBJ2-3; tentatively, D is TRBD2 (5 bases). The CDR3 length is 15 residues. Deletions cut 2 bases from V and 1 base from J, with 11 bases between. Germline V gives CDR1 SGHRS, CDR2 YFSETQ. As DNA, the CDR3 is TGCGCCAGCAGCTTCCCGGACTTACGCACAGATACGCAGTATTTT. It specifies CASSFPDLRTDTQYF.

This clonotype occurred a few times. The rearrangement joins TRBV15 to TRBJ2-7, with 10 bases that match TRBD2. Germline V gene lookup returns CDR1 LNHNV and CDR2 YYDKDF (reference sequence). Trimming removed 3 bases from V and 2 bases from J; junction bases left unmatched: 4. The CDR3 totals 15 residues. The CDR3 is CATSRPSGRTYEQYF. The CDR3 DNA reads TGTGCCACCAGCAGGCCTAGCGGGAGAACCTACGAGCAGTACTTC.

This chain joins TRBV5-1 and TRBJ2-5; D possibly uses TRBD1 or TRBD2 (6 bases each). V gave up 2 bases and J gave up 5 bases, with 10 bases separating them. The CDR3 totals 13 residues. Germline V gene data show CDR1 as SGHRS and CDR2 as YFSETQ. The CDR3 here is CASSLGGSETQYF. CDR3 DNA sequence: TGCGCCAGCAGCTTAGGGGGGTCGGAGACCCAGTACTTC.

J is TRBJ2-2 and V is TRBV20-1; no definite D call. The CDR3 is made up of 12 amino acids. Per germline, CDR1 DFQATT and CDR2 SNEGSKA (reference sequence). V was clipped by 4 bases and J by 0 bases, with 3 bases between them. CDR3 loop: CSAKTNTGELFF. Here the CDR3 DNA reads TGCAGTGCTAAAACGAACACCGGGGAGCTGTTTTTT.

This clonotype has a count of ten or more. The chain uses TRBV7-9 and TRBJ1-2; D unresolved. Between the trimmed V and J ends, which lost 1 base and 8 bases, there was a span of 8 bases. The germline V gene has CDR1 SEHNR and CDR2 FQNEAQ (reference sequence). CDR3 length: 12 amino acids. The CDR3 is CASSLVAVGYTF. The CDR3 nucleotides are TGTGCCAGCAGCTTAGTAGCTGTCGGCTACACCTTC.

This clonotype was detected a few times. This chain links TRBV20-1 with TRBJ2-2, with TRBD1 matching over 7 bases. Germline CDR1 DFQATT, CDR2 SNEGSKA (reference sequence). The CDR3 has 16 residues. V was clipped by 6 bases and J by 0 bases; unmatched bases: 10. This CDR3 is CSAPWPGQANTGELFF. The CDR3, as DNA: TGCAGTGCCCCATGGCCCGGACAGGCGAACACCGGGGAGCTGTTTTTT.

This clonotype was counted at least ten times. In nucleotides, the CDR3 is TGTGCCAGCAGTGAAGTATACGAGCAGTACTTC. Its protein is CASSEVYEQYF. The chain recombines TRBV25-1 with TRBJ2-7; D not certain. Germline V gives CDR1 MGHDK, CDR2 SYGVNS. The CDR3 contains 11 residues. Trimming removed 2 bases at V and 4 bases at J, with 3 bases between.

This clonotype was recorded a few times. The chain combines TRBV7-9 with TRBJ1-6; D is uncertain. Between the trimmed V and J ends, which lost 5 bases and 1 base, there was a span of 12 bases. The CDR3 loop spans 16 amino acids. Germline V gives CDR1 SEHNR, CDR2 FQNEAQ (reference sequence). CDR3 residues: CASSPNRGSYNSPLHF. The CDR3 DNA reads as TGTGCCAGCAGCCCCAATCGGGGATCCTATAATTCACCCCTCCACTTT.

This clonotype was recorded a few times. This chain joins TRBV4-2 and TRBJ2-4; tentatively, D is TRBD2 (6 bases). V was cut by 1 base and J by 8 bases, with 15 bases left in between. Germline CDR1 reads LGHNA; CDR2 reads YNFKEQ. This CDR3 has 15 residues. Here the CDR3 reads CASSQVKGPGDIQYF. The CDR3 DNA is TGTGCCAGCAGCCAAGTGAAGGGTCCGGGGGACATTCAGTACTTC.

CDR3 region: CASSLGLAGGPYSYNEQFF. CDR3 bases: TGTGCCAGCAGCTTAGGACTAGCGGGAGGGCCGTACTCCTACAATGAGCAGTTCTTC. The chain has TRBV11-1 and TRBJ2-1, with 14 bases fitting TRBD2. CDR3 length: 19 residues. The trim removed 1 base at V and 0 bases at J, leaving 5 bases unmatched. CDR1 is SGHAT and CDR2 is FQDESV in the germline V gene (reference sequence).

The chain recombines TRBV7-3 with TRBJ2-3; D ambiguous. There are 14 residues in the CDR3. Germline V gives CDR1 SGHTA, CDR2 FQGTGA. V was pared by 3 bases and J by 5 bases, with 12 bases between. CDR3 nucleotides: TGTGCCAGCAGCTTGCAAGGCCCGGGAGATACGCAGTATTTT. This codes for CASSLQGPGDTQYF. The complete variable domain, with remaining parts taken from reference TRBV7-3 and TRBJ2-3, reads GAGVSQTPSNKVTEKGKYVELRCDPISGHTALYWYRQSLGQGPEFLIYFQGTGAADDSGLPNDRFFAVRPEGSVSTLKIQRTERGDSAVYLCASSLQGPGDTQYFGPGTRLTVL.

This clonotype came up a few times. The V gene is TRBV14, the J gene TRBJ2-6; D is unresolved. Trimming left V 4 bases short and J 0 bases short, with 10 bases between. The CDR3 length is 16 residues. Germline V gene lookup returns CDR1 SGHDN and CDR2 FVKESK. The CDR3 coding sequence is TGTGCCAGCAGCCGGACGTTTCACTCTGGGGCCAACGTCCTGACTTTC. This codes for CASSRTFHSGANVLTF.

A few counts support this clonotype. The gene calls are TRBV5-1 and TRBJ2-5, with 9 bases that match TRBD2. Germline V gene lookup returns CDR1 SGHRS and CDR2 YFSETQ. This CDR3 spans 16 amino acids. Trimming at V came to 0 bases and at J to 0 bases, leaving 3 bases not matched to a gene. CDR3 coding DNA: TGCGCCAGCAGCTTGGGACTAGCGGTGTACCAAGAGACCCAGTACTTC. Amino acid sequence: CASSLGLAVYQETQYF.

The chain is built from TRBV5-1 and TRBJ1-1; no firm D call. V was clipped by 5 bases and J by 1 base, with 12 bases between them. The CDR3 extends over 14 amino acids. CDR1 SGHRS and CDR2 YFSETQ come from the germline V gene. CDR3 bases: TGCGCCAGCAGGACCGACACCTCGAACACTGAAGCTTTCTTT. As protein: CASRTDTSNTEAFF.

This chain joins TRBV5-5 and TRBJ1-1; D unresolved. The CDR3 has 15 residues. V lost 0 bases and J lost 1, with 10 bases in between. Germline assignment: CDR1 SGHKS and CDR2 YYEKEE (reference sequence). CDR3 sequence: CASSLGRAGNTEAFF. DNA for the CDR3: TGTGCCAGCAGCTTGGGAAGGGCGGGGAACACTGAAGCTTTCTTT.

This clonotype was counted between two and nine times. The chain employs TRBV5-4 and TRBJ1-6; D not certain. CDR3 length equals 16 residues. Trimming shortened V by 1 base and J by 0 bases, and 8 bases separated the two germline ends. Germline assignment: CDR1 SGHNT and CDR2 YYREEE (reference sequence). The CDR3 DNA reads TGTGCCAGCAGCTTGCCGGGGATCTCCTATAATTCACCCCTCCACTTT. Residues: CASSLPGISYNSPLHF.

The rearrangement joins TRBV29-1 to TRBJ2-2; D unresolved. CDR3 size: 15 residues. V lost 2 bases and J lost 2, with 12 bases in between. Germline CDR1 and CDR2: SQVTM and ANQGSEA. CDR3 DNA sequence: TGCAGCGTTGAATCTGGAGAACTTAACACCGGGGAGCTGTTTTTT. As protein: CSVESGELNTGELFF.

V and J are TRBV5-1 and TRBJ2-1; TRBD2 matches at 8 bases. This CDR3 contains 15 residues. Trimming cost V 3 bases and J 7 bases; bases outside gene matches: 9. Germline V CDR1 and CDR2: SGHRS, YFSETQ. The CDR3 DNA sequence: TGCGCCAGCAGCTACCGAGCGGGAGTCTGGAATGAGCAGTTCTTC. It codes for CASSYRAGVWNEQFF. The full variable domain, with the rest looked up from reference TRBV5-1 and TRBJ2-1, is KAGVTQTPRYLIKTRGQQVTLSCSPISGHRSVSWYQQTPGQGLQFLFEYFSETQRNKGNFPGRFSGRQFSNSRSEMNVSTLELGDSALYLCASSYRAGVWNEQFFGPGTRLTVL.

The chain has TRBV4-2 and TRBJ2-1; D possibly matches TRBD1 or TRBD2 (5 bases each). The V and J ends lost 1 base and 0 bases respectively, with 16 bases between them. Germline V gene data show CDR1 as LGHNA and CDR2 as YNFKEQ. This CDR3 region has 18 residues. CDR3 sequence reads: CASSQGTSGTVSYNEQFF. DNA of the CDR3: TGTGCCAGCAGCCAAGGTACCTCCGGGACGGTCTCCTACAATGAGCAGTTCTTC.

This rearrangement joins TRBV4-1 to TRBJ1-2, with 9 bases fitting TRBD1. This CDR3 comprises 16 residues. Per the germline V gene, CDR1 is MGHRA and CDR2 is YSYEKL. Losses at the gene ends were 4 bases for V and 2 bases for J; bases not matched to a gene: 8. CDR3 amino acids: CASSLFTGTGNYGYTF. Written as DNA, the CDR3 is TGCGCCAGCAGCCTTTTTACCGGGACAGGGAACTATGGCTACACCTTC.

V and J are TRBV27 and TRBJ1-1, with D uncertain. The CDR3 runs to 14 residues. Germline V lookup: CDR1 MNHEY, CDR2 SMNVEV (reference sequence). The V and J ends lost 6 bases and 3 bases respectively, with 14 bases between them. The CDR3 DNA reads as TGTGCCAGCAGCCCAAGGGTGGTGGACACTGAAGCTTTCTTT. Protein product: CASSPRVVDTEAFF.